This is a list of T cell receptor beta chains from one sample in a study of T-cell memory formation after mild COVID-19. TCRdb fed the 5' RACE reads into MiXCR, producing one record per CDR3 protein. The top ten hold about a fifth of the sample, which has about 350,000 distinct CDR3 sequences, 12% to 15% seen once. The material sequenced was PBMCs or a T cell subset sorted from them (not recorded which). All receptors derive from a young man who had mild COVID-19 (a few samples of this study predate the infection). Cell type and time point are not known. Both conserved end residues are part of each CDR3. The size field is filled for only some rows; it gives once, few, many or a size class.

v_call,clone_size,j_call,cdr3_aa
TRBV5-5,few,TRBJ1-4,CASSPRDRGYEKLFF
TRBV5-1,-,TRBJ2-1,CASGAGTGLNEQFF
TRBV3-1,few,TRBJ2-1,CASSQDLGVGNEQFF
TRBV6-2/TRBV6-3,many,TRBJ2-5,CASSPTEETQYF
TRBV7-2,many,TRBJ2-3,CASSSGPPDTQYF
TRBV5-1,many,TRBJ1-3,CASSLAAGHGNTIYF
TRBV5-1,many,TRBJ2-1,CASSSQGNEQFF
TRBV6-2/TRBV6-3,few,TRBJ2-5,CASSYTLGTSDRETQYF
TRBV4-1,-,TRBJ1-1,CASSQISGTGSTEAFF
TRBV7-9,-,TRBJ2-6,CASSFRGWGQGVAAGANVLTF
TRBV7-6,few,TRBJ2-5,CASSPRLVSETQYF
TRBV29-1,few,TRBJ2-5,CSVEDSRRGGETQYF
TRBV9,-,TRBJ1-2,CASSVAGEGYGYTF
TRBV11-2,few,TRBJ2-5,CASYNLGGLAGRGTQYF
TRBV14,once,TRBJ2-1,CASSSRDRVYNEQFF
TRBV7-2,few,TRBJ2-3,CASSLWLGTDTQYF
TRBV5-1,many,TRBJ2-7,CASSYRGEGYEQYF
TRBV7-2,few,TRBJ2-3,CASSPHFWDTQYF
TRBV7-2,few,TRBJ2-2,CASSFLFEGELFF
TRBV12-3/TRBV12-4,few,TRBJ1-6,CASRLDRVDNSPLHF
TRBV12-3/TRBV12-4,many,TRBJ2-1,CASSLDNEQFF
TRBV7-8,-,TRBJ2-2,CASSPFRDTGELFF
TRBV3-1,few,TRBJ2-5,CASSHRQGLGGTQYF
TRBV29-1,-,TRBJ2-1,CSGRGYQGNEQFF
TRBV7-9,-,TRBJ2-1,CAVGKSNEQFF
TRBV12-3/TRBV12-4,few,TRBJ2-1,CASRWTSGYSYNEQFF
TRBV20-1,-,TRBJ1-5,CSAGQGRISQPQHF
TRBV14,-,TRBJ2-7,CASSQNEDYEQYF
TRBV7-9,many,TRBJ2-2,CASSLGDRSTGELFF
TRBV20-1,-,TRBJ2-5,CSASVKETQYF
TRBV6-1,-,TRBJ2-5,CASIQEETQYF
TRBV5-1,many,TRBJ2-5,CASSLAGGEEETQYF
TRBV30,-,TRBJ1-2,CAWSAGRGRGVGYTF
TRBV20-1,few,TRBJ1-1,CSSAWGQGAFF
TRBV7-2,-,TRBJ2-1,CASSHDYNEQFF
TRBV6-2/TRBV6-3,few,TRBJ2-7,CASSSAPSGASYEQYF
TRBV2,many,TRBJ2-7,CASSESGTVRPYEQYF
TRBV29-1,-,TRBJ2-2,CSTRRENTGELFF
TRBV4-2,-,TRBJ1-1,CASSPSRGSGAFF
TRBV2,few,TRBJ2-3,CASSGGGPGNTQYF
TRBV6-2/TRBV6-3,few,TRBJ2-2,CASSRPRQDATGELFF
TRBV6-5,-,TRBJ1-2,CASSHEQGAVYGYTF
TRBV19,-,TRBJ1-1,CASRPGPTNTEAFF
TRBV7-6,few,TRBJ2-2,CASSPSGTRRYNLNTGELFF
TRBV30,few,TRBJ2-7,CAWGENPYEQYF
TRBV4-1,-,TRBJ1-5,CASSQDGRRTSQPQHF
TRBV6-5,few,TRBJ2-2,CASSYGSTGELFF
TRBV9,few,TRBJ1-2,CASSSAGPTNYGYTF
TRBV6-1,few,TRBJ1-4,CASTPGIATNEKLFF
TRBV18,once,TRBJ1-1,CASSPVSNTEAFF
TRBV7-9,few,TRBJ1-2,CASSTTGDNYGYTF
TRBV2,few,TRBJ1-1,CASSEASAKRETEAFF
TRBV5-4,-,TRBJ2-1,CASSLDLGGSREQFF
TRBV7-6,many,TRBJ2-3,CASSPRPGQFDTQYF
TRBV15,-,TRBJ2-2,CATSRDREATGELFF
TRBV5-5,-,TRBJ1-4,CASTLSPGEPNEKLFF
TRBV5-1,once,TRBJ1-1,CASSLNDRSGTEAFF